This TCR beta chain was sequenced during a study of blood T cell repertoires in COVID-19. Study information: Acute and convalescent COVID-19 samples came from the United States, Italy and Spain. Sources were T cells, B-cell-depleted T cells, or PBMCs; the material itself was cDNA or gDNA.

Trimming at V came to 3 bases and at J to 4 bases, leaving 4 bases not matched to a gene. Germline loops: CDR1 LGHNA, CDR2 YSLEER. CDR3 length equals 14 residues. Under the authors' procedure: Estimated nucleated cell counts came from reference gene primer amplification. This table comes from immunoSEQ multiplex PCR, and its TCRdb copy is limited to in-frame clones, with some not included. From that table come the V and J calls and clone size; the DNA was used to work out D and trimming. The table includes 250,000 to 300,000 clones, 75% to 90% detected once. This receptor was obtained from a woman aged 45 to 65 who had recovered from COVID-19. Material for sequencing was peripheral blood. The gene calls are TRBV4-3 and TRBJ1-2, with 8 bases matching TRBD1. The CDR3 loop reads CASSHGQGFYGYTF. DNA for the CDR3: TGCGCCAGCAGCCACGGACAGGGATTCTATGGCTACACCTTC.